This TCR beta chain was observed in a study of shared clonotypes between healthy human individuals (dated by TCRdb to the early 2020s). The study in broad terms: The cohort comprised two women and a few men aged 18 to 49 years. Per donor, three plates each were used for CD4 naive and CD4 memory, two for CD8 naive, and one for CD8 memory. To estimate repertoire size and how much clonotype sharing occurs between individuals, the study deeply sequenced the blood TCR repertoires of roughly 5 healthy adults. Different laboratories and diverse techniques were used to prepare libraries and sequence TCR repertoires, to increase sequencing depth and limit assay-specific biases. Leukapheresis yielded between about 0.85 and 10 billion PBMCs per donor.

Donors were healthy HIV-negative adults with no recently reported acute infections or vaccinations. Every donor was a Caucasian adult residing in Nashville, Tennessee, USA. CD4+ T cells were enriched by magnetic negative selection, after which naive cells were positively selected on CD45RA and the negative fraction was taken as the memory subset. Blood was obtained by leukapheresis, after which PBMCs were separated by Ficoll-Histopaque density gradient centrifugation and cryopreserved in liquid nitrogen vapor phase. Analytical flow cytometry was used to check the purity and quantity of each magnetically sorted T cell population. From each sorted fraction, genomic DNA was isolated and quantified by UV absorbance on a Nanodrop 2000c. A note on this clone: What antigen it recognizes has not been identified. No base quality values were provided; no much bigger clone lies one nucleotide off.

The research as a whole found: Sharing across several donors was observed for about 5% of naive CD4, less than 4% of naive CD8, over 2% of memory CD4, and roughly 0.4% of memory CD8 clonotypes. Even with the large sequencing depth, rarefaction of the sorted-subset datasets indicated that sequencing was incomplete. Pairwise subsampling led to the expectation that sequencing depth would affect the degree of clonotype sharing among donors. Compared with non-shared clonotypes, the clonotypes found in all four sorted-subset donors had higher generation probabilities. The genetic and exposure-history diversity represented was limited by the small number of donors. Larger estimated clonotype richness was generally found for naive subsets than for memory subsets. Only blood was sampled, and tissue TCR repertoires likely differ from those in blood.

TCR CDR3 regions were amplified from genomic DNA by multiplex PCR using the deep immunoSEQ assay. Extracted genomic DNA from each cell subset was spread evenly across all wells of several immunoSEQ 96-well plates, with each plate serving as a replicate. For sorted subsets, each replicate PCR was loaded with approximately 0.2 ug genomic DNA, equivalent to some 27,000 T cell genomes. Purified libraries were measured with a Qubit 3.0 fluorometer, size-checked on a Bioanalyzer 2100, and measured again with the KAPA Library Quantification kit. Each immunoSEQ 96-well plate was sequenced on its own single-read 150-cycle Illumina NextSeq 550 flow cell. In the paper's pipeline: Because only junctional sequences without quality scores were contained in the immunoSEQ output, filtering matching that applied to full-length reads could not be performed. Sequences were annotated with PyIR, a Python wrapper for IgBLAST v1.9, using IMGT germline references to assign V/J genes and CDR3. Reads were removed for weak V/J assignments (E-value above 1e-6), missing CDR3, stop codons, out-of-frame junctions, or ambiguous translated residues. A V3J clonotype was defined by an identical inferred V gene, J gene, and CDR3 amino acid sequence. The percentage overlap between two repertoires was calculated by dividing the number of shared unique clonotypes by the size of the smaller repertoire. RTK rarefaction, the Chao1 estimator, and Recon v2.1 estimates of unobserved clonotypes were used to assess repertoire richness. OLGA was used to compute generation probabilities for all TCRbeta clonotypes that the gDNA method yielded from a handful of donors. As stored in TCRdb, this immuneACCESS dataset retains in-frame rearrangements with V and J assigned. A fraction of the clones does not appear; measured against another copy, unresolved V genes explain less than half of the discrepancy, and the remainder lacks a known reason. V and J calls and clone size come straight from that table; D and trimming were deduced from the DNA. For this sample the table gives roughly 2.5 million clones, of which around 94% were detected only once. The ten biggest clones cover roughly 0.14% of the sample.

The sequence was obtained from a man aged 18 to 29 in good health. Sequencing was performed on naive CD4+ T cells sorted from blood. What the cell subset or site label conveys for this sample: CD45RA+ positively selected.

The DNA sequence is TGTGCCAGCAGCTTAGAAGGGAGAGCCCAGCCCCAGCATTTT. This encodes CASSLEGRAQPQHF. The sequence links TRBV7-2 to TRBJ1-5; the D gene is unclear. V is cut by 1 base and J by 7 bases, and the space between the germline ends is 11 bases. The germline V gene supplies CDR1 SGHTA and CDR2 FQGNSA. From the cysteine through the phenylalanine, the CDR3 covers 14 amino acids. Only the CDR3 DNA is retained, 42 bases long and in frame from the first base. This CDR3, with the reference TRBV7-2 and TRBJ1-5 proteins standing in past its ends, gives the full variable domain GAGVSQSPSNKVTEKGKDVELRCDPISGHTALYWYRQSLGQGLEFLIYFQGNSAPDKSGLPSDRFSAERTGGSVSTLTIQRTQQEDSAVYLCASSLEGRAQPQHFGDGTRLSIL.